Each of the 7 T cell receptor beta chains below was sequenced from the same sample in a study of blood T cell repertoires in COVID-19. Data came from immunoSEQ multiplex PCR; TCRdb stores just in-frame clones and leaves some out. Of some 150,000 clones listed, around nine tenths are singletons. Sequencing used peripheral blood. The receptors were gathered from a man in his 70s with acute or convalescent COVID-19.

This clone appeared once. The rearrangement links TRBV20-1 to TRBJ2-3, with 7 bases fitting TRBD1. Trimming cost V 3 bases and J 1 base; bases outside gene matches: 7. This CDR3 spans 15 amino acids. From germline, CDR1 is DFQATT and CDR2 SNEGSKA (reference sequence). DNA for the CDR3: TGCAGTGCTAGTGGTCACGGGACAGGCACAGATACGCAGTATTTT. Its protein product is CSASGHGTGTDTQYF.

This sequence joins TRBV28 and TRBJ1-5; TRBD1 aligns across 10 bases. CDR3 length: 14 amino acids. J was trimmed by 4 bases and V by 4 bases; bases with no gene match: 1. Germline V gene data show CDR1 as MDHEN and CDR2 as SYDVKM. The CDR3 reads CASSSDRGNQPQHF. For the CDR3, the DNA is TGTGCCAGCAGTTCGGACAGGGGGAATCAGCCCCAGCATTTT.

This chain links TRBV2 with TRBJ1-6; the D is unclear. The CDR3 loop spans 16 amino acids. Trimming shortened V by 4 bases and J by 8 bases, and 18 bases separated the two germline ends. Germline V gene data show CDR1 as SNHLY and CDR2 as FYNNEI. The CDR3 protein is CASSGGEGPPDSPLHF. CDR3 sequence (DNA): TGTGCCAGCAGTGGAGGAGAGGGTCCCCCCGATTCACCCCTCCACTTT.

A single count supports this clone. The J gene is TRBJ2-5, the V gene TRBV28, with 7 bases aligning to TRBD2. The CDR3 length is 14 residues. The germline V gene encodes CDR1 MDHEN and CDR2 SYDVKM. The V and J ends lost 5 bases and 5 bases, in that order; junction bases with no gene match: 8. CDR3 in DNA: TGTGCCAGCAGTACCGGGACTACGCGCGAGACCCAGTACTTC. As protein: CASSTGTTRETQYF.

The table lists this clone with a few counts. The rearrangement uses TRBV14 and TRBJ2-7, with D hard to call. Germline assignment: CDR1 SGHDN and CDR2 FVKESK. CDR3 length: 15 residues. The V gene lost 4 bases and the J gene lost 3 bases, with 16 bases spanning the gap. Here the CDR3 reads CASSPESWYGYEQYF. Written as DNA, the CDR3 is TGTGCCAGCAGCCCAGAGAGCTGGTACGGCTACGAGCAGTACTTC.

This chain links TRBV4-3 with TRBJ1-2; D not certain. The CDR3 contains 16 residues. CDR1 LGHNA and CDR2 YSLEER come from the germline V gene. Trimming removed 0 bases from V and 4 bases from J, with 15 bases in between. CDR3 sequence: CASSQDLQLLIYGYTF. CDR3 nucleotides: TGCGCCAGCAGCCAAGATCTACAGCTCCTGATCTATGGCTACACCTTC.

The gene calls are TRBV6-5 and TRBJ1-4; 10 nucleotides match TRBD1. This CDR3 has 15 amino acids. The V gene end was trimmed by 6 bases and the J gene end by 7 bases; junction bases not matched to a gene: 8. Germline values: CDR1 MNHEY, CDR2 SVGAGI. This chain's CDR3 is CASRIGQGEGEKLFF. The DNA of the CDR3 is TGTGCCAGCAGGATCGGACAGGGGGAAGGTGAAAAACTGTTTTTT.